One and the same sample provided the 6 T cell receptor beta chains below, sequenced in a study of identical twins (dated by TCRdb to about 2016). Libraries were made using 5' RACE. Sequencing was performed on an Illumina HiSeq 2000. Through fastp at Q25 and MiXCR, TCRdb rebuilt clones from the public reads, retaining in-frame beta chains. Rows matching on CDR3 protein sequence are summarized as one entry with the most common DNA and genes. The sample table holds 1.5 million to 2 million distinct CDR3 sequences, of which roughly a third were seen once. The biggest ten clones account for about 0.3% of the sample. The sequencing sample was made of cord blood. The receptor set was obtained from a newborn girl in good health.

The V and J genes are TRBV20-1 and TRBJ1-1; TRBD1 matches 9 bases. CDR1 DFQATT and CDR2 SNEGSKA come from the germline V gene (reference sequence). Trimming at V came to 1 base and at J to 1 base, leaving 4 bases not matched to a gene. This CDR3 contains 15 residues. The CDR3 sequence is CSARGGTGSNTEAFF. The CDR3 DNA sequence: TGCAGTGCTAGAGGGGGGACAGGGTCGAACACTGAAGCTTTCTTT.

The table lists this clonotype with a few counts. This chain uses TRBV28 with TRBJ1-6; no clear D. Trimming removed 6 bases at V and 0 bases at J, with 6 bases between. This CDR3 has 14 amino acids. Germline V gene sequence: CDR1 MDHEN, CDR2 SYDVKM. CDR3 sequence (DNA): TGTGCCAGCAGGACAAACTCCTATAATTCACCCCTCCACTTT. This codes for CASRTNSYNSPLHF.

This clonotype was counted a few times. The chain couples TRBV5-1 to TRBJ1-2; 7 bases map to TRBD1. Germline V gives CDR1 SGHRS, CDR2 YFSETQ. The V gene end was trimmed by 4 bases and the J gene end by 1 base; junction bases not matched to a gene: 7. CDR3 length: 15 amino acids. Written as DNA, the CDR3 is TGCGCCAGCAGCGGCGGACAGGCGATTAACTATGGCTACACCTTC. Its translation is CASSGGQAINYGYTF. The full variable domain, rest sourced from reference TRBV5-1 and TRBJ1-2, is KAGVTQTPRYLIKTRGQQVTLSCSPISGHRSVSWYQQTPGQGLQFLFEYFSETQRNKGNFPGRFSGRQFSNSRSEMNVSTLELGDSALYLCASSGGQAINYGYTFGSGTRLTVV.

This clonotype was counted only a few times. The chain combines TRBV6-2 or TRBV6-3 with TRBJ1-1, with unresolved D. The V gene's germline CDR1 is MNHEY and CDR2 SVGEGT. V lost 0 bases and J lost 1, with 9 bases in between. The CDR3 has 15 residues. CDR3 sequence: CASSYSHRGNTEAFF. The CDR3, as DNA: TGTGCCAGCAGTTACTCGCACCGGGGGAACACTGAAGCTTTCTTT.

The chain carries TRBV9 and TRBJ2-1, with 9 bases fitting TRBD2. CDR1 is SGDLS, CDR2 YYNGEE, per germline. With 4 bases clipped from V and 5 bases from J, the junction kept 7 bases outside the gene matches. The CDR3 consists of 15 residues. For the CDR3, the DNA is TGTGCCAGCAGCCCCCTCGCTAGCGGGGACAATGAGCAGTTCTTC. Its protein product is CASSPLASGDNEQFF.

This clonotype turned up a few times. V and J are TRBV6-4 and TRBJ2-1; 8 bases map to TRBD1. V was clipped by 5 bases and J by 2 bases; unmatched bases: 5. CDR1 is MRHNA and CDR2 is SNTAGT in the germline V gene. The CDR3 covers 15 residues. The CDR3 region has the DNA TGTGCCAGCAGTAAGACAGGGGAGGCCTACAATGAGCAGTTCTTC. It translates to CASSKTGEAYNEQFF.